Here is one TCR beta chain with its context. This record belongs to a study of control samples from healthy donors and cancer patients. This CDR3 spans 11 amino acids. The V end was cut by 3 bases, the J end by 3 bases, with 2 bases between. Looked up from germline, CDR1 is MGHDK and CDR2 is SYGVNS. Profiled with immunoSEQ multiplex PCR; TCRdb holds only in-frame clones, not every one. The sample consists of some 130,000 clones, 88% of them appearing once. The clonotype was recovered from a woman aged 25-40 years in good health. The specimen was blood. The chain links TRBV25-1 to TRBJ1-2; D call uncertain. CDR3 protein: CASSDHYGYTF. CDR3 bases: TGTGCCAGCAGTGACCACTATGGCTACACCTTC.